A selection of T cell receptor beta chains follows, all from one sample in a study of blood T cell repertoires in COVID-19. Sequencing used immunoSEQ multiplex PCR; TCRdb keeps in-frame clones, though not all of them. The repertoire holds 200,000 to 300,000 clones, around 90% seen once, with around 0.86% in the top ten. Material: peripheral blood. The receptors were gathered from a man aged 25 to 45 with COVID-19, enrolled during active disease. Both conserved end residues are part of each CDR3. The D gene is left open where the match is weak.

D gene: NA; CDR3 length: 14; J gene: TRBJ2-3; V gene: TRBV5-1; CDR3 protein: CASSLAISTDTQYF; CDR3 DNA: TGCGCCAGCAGCTTGGCCATCAGCACAGATACGCAGTATTTT
D gene: NA; CDR3 length: 15; J gene: TRBJ1-3; V gene: TRBV6-6; CDR3 protein: CASSLRVSSGNTIYF; CDR3 DNA: TGTGCCAGCAGCCTCAGGGTGTCCTCTGGAAACACCATATATTTT
D gene: NA; CDR3 length: 13; J gene: TRBJ1-1; V gene: TRBV13; CDR3 protein: CASSRTANTEAFF; CDR3 DNA: TGTGCCAGCAGCCGGACAGCGAACACTGAAGCTTTCTTT
D gene: NA; CDR3 length: 15; J gene: TRBJ2-2; V gene: TRBV4-1; CDR3 protein: CASSQEARNTGELFF; CDR3 DNA: TGCGCCAGCAGCCAAGAAGCCCGGAACACCGGGGAGCTGTTTTTT
D gene: NA; CDR3 length: 14; J gene: TRBJ2-1; V gene: TRBV10-3; CDR3 protein: CAISETLGGNEQFF; CDR3 DNA: TGTGCCATCAGTGAGACTTTGGGGGGCAATGAGCAGTTCTTC
D gene: TRBD1; CDR3 length: 14; J gene: TRBJ2-4; V gene: TRBV12-5; CDR3 protein: CASGRGQGGGIQYF; CDR3 DNA: TGTGCTAGTGGCCGAGGACAGGGTGGTGGCATTCAGTACTTC
D gene: TRBD1; CDR3 length: 15; J gene: TRBJ1-6; V gene: TRBV4-2; CDR3 protein: CASSQDGTGHSPLHF; CDR3 DNA: TGTGCCAGCAGCCAAGATGGGACAGGTCATTCACCCCTCCACTTT
D gene: TRBD1; CDR3 length: 14; J gene: TRBJ2-7; V gene: TRBV6-6; CDR3 protein: CASSYGGQLYEQYF; CDR3 DNA: TGTGCCAGCAGTTACGGGGGACAGCTTTACGAGCAGTACTTC
D gene: NA; CDR3 length: 12; J gene: TRBJ1-2; V gene: TRBV27; CDR3 protein: CASSLEGYGYTF; CDR3 DNA: TGTGCCAGCAGTTTAGAGGGATATGGCTACACCTTC
D gene: TRBD1; CDR3 length: 17; J gene: TRBJ1-6; V gene: TRBV30; CDR3 protein: CAWSGRDRVIMGSPLHF; CDR3 DNA: TGTGCCTGGAGCGGACGGGACAGGGTGATAATGGGTTCACCCCTCCACTTT
D gene: NA; CDR3 length: 15; J gene: TRBJ2-7; V gene: TRBV4-1; CDR3 protein: CASSQDGGASYEQYF; CDR3 DNA: TGCGCCAGCAGCCAAGATGGGGGGGCCTCCTACGAGCAGTACTTC
D gene: TRBD2; CDR3 length: 16; J gene: TRBJ2-1; V gene: TRBV11-3; CDR3 protein: CASSSTAGGTYNEQFF; CDR3 DNA: TGTGCCAGCAGCTCCACAGCGGGGGGGACCTACAATGAGCAGTTCTTC